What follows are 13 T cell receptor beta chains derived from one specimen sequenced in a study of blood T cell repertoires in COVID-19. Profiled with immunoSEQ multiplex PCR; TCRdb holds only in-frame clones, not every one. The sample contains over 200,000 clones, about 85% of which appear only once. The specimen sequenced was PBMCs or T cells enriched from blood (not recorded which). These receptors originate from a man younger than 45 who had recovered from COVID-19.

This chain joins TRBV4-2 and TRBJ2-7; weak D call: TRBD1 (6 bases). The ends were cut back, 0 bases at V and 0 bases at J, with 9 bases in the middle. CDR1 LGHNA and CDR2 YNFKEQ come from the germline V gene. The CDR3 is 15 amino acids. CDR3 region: CASSQEGASSYEQYF. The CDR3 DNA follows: TGTGCCAGCAGCCAAGAGGGGGCGAGCTCCTACGAGCAGTACTTC.

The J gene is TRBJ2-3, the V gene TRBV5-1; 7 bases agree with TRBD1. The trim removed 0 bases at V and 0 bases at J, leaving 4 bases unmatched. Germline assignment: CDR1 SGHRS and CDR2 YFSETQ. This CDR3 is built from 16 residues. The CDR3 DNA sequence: TGCGCCAGCAGCTTGGCCAGGGGGATTAGCACAGATACGCAGTATTTT. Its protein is CASSLARGISTDTQYF. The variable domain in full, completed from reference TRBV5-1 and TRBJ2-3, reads KAGVTQTPRYLIKTRGQQVTLSCSPISGHRSVSWYQQTPGQGLQFLFEYFSETQRNKGNFPGRFSGRQFSNSRSEMNVSTLELGDSALYLCASSLARGISTDTQYFGPGTRLTVL.

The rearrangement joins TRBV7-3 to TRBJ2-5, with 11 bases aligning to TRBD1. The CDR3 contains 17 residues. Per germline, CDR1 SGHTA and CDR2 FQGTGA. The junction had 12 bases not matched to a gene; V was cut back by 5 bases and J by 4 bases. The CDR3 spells CASSPTPPGQGGETQYF. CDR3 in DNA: TGTGCCAGCAGCCCCACCCCACCGGGACAGGGGGGAGAGACCCAGTACTTC.

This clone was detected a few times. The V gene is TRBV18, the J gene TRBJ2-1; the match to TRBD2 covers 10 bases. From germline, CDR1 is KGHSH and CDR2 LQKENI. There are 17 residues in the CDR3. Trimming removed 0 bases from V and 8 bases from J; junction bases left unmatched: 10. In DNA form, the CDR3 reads TGTGCCAGCTCACCACCGATTGAGCGGGAGGGCCTCGATGAGCAGTTCTTC. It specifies CASSPPIEREGLDEQFF.

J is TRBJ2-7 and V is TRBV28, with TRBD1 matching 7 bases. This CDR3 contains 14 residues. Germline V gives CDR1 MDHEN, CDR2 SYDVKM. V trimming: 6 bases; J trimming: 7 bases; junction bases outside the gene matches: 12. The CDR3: CASREITGATEQYF. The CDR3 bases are TGTGCCAGCAGAGAAATAACAGGGGCTACTGAGCAGTACTTC.

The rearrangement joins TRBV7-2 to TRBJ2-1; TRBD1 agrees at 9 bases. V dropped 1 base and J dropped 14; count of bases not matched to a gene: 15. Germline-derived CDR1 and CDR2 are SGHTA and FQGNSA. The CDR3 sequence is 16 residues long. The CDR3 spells CASSLGTGGTSKVEFF. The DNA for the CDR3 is TGTGCCAGCAGCTTAGGAACAGGGGGCACAAGTAAGGTAGAGTTCTTC.

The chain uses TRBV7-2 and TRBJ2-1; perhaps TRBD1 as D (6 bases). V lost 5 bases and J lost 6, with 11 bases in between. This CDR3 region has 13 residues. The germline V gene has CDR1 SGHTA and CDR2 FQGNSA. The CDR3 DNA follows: TGTGCCAGCAGCCTCGACAGGATCAATGAGCAGTTCTTC. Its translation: CASSLDRINEQFF.

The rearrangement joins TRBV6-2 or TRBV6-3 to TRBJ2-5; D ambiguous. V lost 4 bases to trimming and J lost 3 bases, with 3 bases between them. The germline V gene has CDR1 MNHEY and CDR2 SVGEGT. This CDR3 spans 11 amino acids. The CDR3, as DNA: TGTGCCAGCAGTTTAAAAGAGACCCAGTACTTC. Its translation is CASSLKETQYF.

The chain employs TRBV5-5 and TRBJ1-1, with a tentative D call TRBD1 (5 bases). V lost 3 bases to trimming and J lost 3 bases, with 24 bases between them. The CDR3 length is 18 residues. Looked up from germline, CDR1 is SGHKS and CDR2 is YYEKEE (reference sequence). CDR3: CASSSYRLGLGVDTEAFF. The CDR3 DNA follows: TGTGCCAGCAGCTCTTACAGGTTGGGTCTAGGAGTGGACACTGAAGCTTTCTTT.

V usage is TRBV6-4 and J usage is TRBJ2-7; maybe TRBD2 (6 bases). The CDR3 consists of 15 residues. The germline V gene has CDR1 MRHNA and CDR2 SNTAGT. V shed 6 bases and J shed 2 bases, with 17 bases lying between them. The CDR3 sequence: CASSPRAGDTYEQYF. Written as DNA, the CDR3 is TGTGCCAGCAGCCCAAGAGCGGGTGATACCTACGAGCAGTACTTC.

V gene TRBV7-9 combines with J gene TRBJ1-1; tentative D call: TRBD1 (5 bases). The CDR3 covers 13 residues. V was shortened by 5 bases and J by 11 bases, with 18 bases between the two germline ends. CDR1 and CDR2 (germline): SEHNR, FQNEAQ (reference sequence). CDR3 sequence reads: CASSLLRTPRAFF. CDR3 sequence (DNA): TGTGCCAGCAGCCTCCTACGGACACCAAGGGCTTTCTTT.

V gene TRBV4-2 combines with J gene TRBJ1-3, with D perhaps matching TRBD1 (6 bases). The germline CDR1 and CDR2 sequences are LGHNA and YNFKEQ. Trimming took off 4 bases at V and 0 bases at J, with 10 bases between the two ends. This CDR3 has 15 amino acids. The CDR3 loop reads CASSRGTRSGNTIYF. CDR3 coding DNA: TGTGCCAGCAGCCGGGGGACACGCTCTGGAAACACCATATATTTT.

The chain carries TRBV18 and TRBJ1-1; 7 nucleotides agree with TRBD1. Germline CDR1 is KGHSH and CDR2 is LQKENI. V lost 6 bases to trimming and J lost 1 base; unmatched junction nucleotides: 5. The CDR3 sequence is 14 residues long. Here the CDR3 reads CASSQQGSNTEAFF. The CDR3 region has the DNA TGTGCCAGCTCGCAACAGGGGTCGAACACTGAAGCTTTCTTT.